These 8 T cell receptor beta chains were sequenced from one sample in a study of cytomegalovirus exposure and HLA in healthy donors. Repertoires were generated with immunoSEQ multiplex PCR, while TCRdb's copy carries only in-frame clones and drops some. Among about 160,000 clones listed, 88% were seen once. The specimen sequenced was PBMCs. The receptors were sampled from a man between 18 and 29 years old in good health and CMV-seronegative.

The chain combines TRBV29-1 with TRBJ2-1, with a weak D call TRBD1 (6 bases). Per the germline V gene, CDR1 is SQVTM and CDR2 is ANQGSEA. This CDR3 has 14 amino acids. Trimming left V 4 bases short and J 3 bases short, with 13 bases between. CDR3 coding DNA: TGCAGCGTTGGGTCAACAGGGAGCTACAATGAGCAGTTCTTC. This codes for CSVGSTGSYNEQFF.

Details on this clone: Distinct nucleotide sequences in the sample also encode this CDR3. The gene calls are TRBV5-1 and TRBJ1-2; 9 bases align to TRBD1. The length of the CDR3 is 14 residues. Germline loops: CDR1 SGHRS, CDR2 YFSETQ. V shed 3 bases, J shed 4 bases, and the junction held 4 bases outside the gene matches. The CDR3 loop reads CASSSGQGAYGYTF. The DNA of the CDR3 is TGCGCCAGCAGCTCGGGACAGGGAGCCTATGGCTACACCTTC.

Remarks on this clone: Other DNA sequences from this sample encode an identical CDR3 as well. The chain carries TRBV7-2 and TRBJ2-7, with D possibly TRBD2 on 5 matching bases. The V end was cut by 5 bases, the J end by 2 bases, with 10 bases between. The CDR3 is made up of 13 amino acids. Germline lookup yields CDR1 SGHTA and CDR2 FQGNSA. CDR3 protein: CASSPPGTYEQYF. The CDR3 nucleotides read TGTGCCAGCAGCCCTCCCGGGACCTACGAGCAGTACTTC.

This clone was seen just once. This sequence joins TRBV4-3 and TRBJ2-2; D is undetermined. This CDR3 is 13 amino acids long. Germline loops: CDR1 LGHNA, CDR2 YSLEER. The germline V and J ends were trimmed by 2 bases and 7 bases, with 8 bases remaining between them. CDR3 bases: TGCGCCAGCAGCCAACGGTTGATCGGGGAGCTGTTTTTT. Residues: CASSQRLIGELFF.

V and J are TRBV5-1 and TRBJ1-5, with TRBD1 matching 8 bases. The CDR3 sequence is 13 residues long. CDR1 is SGHRS, CDR2 YFSETQ, per germline. V lost 5 bases and J lost 7; bases outside the gene matches: 5. The CDR3 DNA is TGCGCCAGCAGAAGACAGGGGAACCAGCCCCAGCATTTT. This gives the protein CASRRQGNQPQHF.

The rearrangement joins TRBV4-1 to TRBJ2-2, with 9 bases fitting TRBD1. CDR1 and CDR2 from the germline V gene are MGHRA and YSYEKL. CDR3 size: 14 residues. V lost 1 base, J lost 6 bases, and 0 bases stayed unmatched. CDR3 residues: CASSQGQGAGELFF. Here the CDR3 DNA reads TGCGCCAGCAGCCAAGGACAGGGGGCCGGGGAGCTGTTTTTT.

The V gene is TRBV5-1, the J gene TRBJ2-5, with a possible D match to TRBD2 (5 bases). Germline-derived CDR1 and CDR2 are SGHRS and YFSETQ. V lost 7 bases and J lost 5, with 15 bases in between. The CDR3 runs to 13 residues. The CDR3 reads CASSGGPTETQYF. Written as DNA, the CDR3 is TGCGCCAGCTCCGGCGGGCCTACGGAGACCCAGTACTTC.

This clone was seen more than once but under ten times. The chain has TRBV5-6 and TRBJ2-7; D gene unclear. The germline V gene has CDR1 SGHDT and CDR2 YYEEEE. The CDR3 covers 15 residues. V was pared by 0 bases and J by 0 bases, with 10 bases between. For the CDR3, the DNA is TGTGCCAGCAGCTTGGGGGCGATTACCTCCTACGAGCAGTACTTC. It codes for CASSLGAITSYEQYF.